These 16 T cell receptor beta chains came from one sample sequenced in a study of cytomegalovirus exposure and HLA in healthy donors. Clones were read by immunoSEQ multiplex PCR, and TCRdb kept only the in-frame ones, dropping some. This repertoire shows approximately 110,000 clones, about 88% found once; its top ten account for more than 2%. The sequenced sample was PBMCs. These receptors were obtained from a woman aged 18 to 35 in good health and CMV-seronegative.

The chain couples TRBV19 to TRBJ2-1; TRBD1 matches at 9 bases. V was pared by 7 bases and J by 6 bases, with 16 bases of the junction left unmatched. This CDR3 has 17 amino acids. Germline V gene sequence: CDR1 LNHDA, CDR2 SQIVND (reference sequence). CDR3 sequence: CASMGWGQGQGLNEQFF. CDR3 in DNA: TGTGCCAGTATGGGCTGGGGACAGGGACAGGGACTCAATGAGCAGTTCTTC.

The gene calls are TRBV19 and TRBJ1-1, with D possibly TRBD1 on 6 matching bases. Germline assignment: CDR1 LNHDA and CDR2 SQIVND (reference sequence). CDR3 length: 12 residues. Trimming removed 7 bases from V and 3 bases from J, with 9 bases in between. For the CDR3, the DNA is TGTGCCAGTAACGGGGGGCACACTGAAGCTTTCTTT. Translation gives CASNGGHTEAFF.

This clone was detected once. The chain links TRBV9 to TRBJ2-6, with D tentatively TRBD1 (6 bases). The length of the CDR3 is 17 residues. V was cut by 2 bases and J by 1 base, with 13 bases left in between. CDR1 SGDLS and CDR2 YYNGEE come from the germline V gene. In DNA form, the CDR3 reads TGTGCCAGCAGCGTTGCAGAGGGGGATTCTGGGGCCAACGTCCTGACTTTC. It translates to CASSVAEGDSGANVLTF. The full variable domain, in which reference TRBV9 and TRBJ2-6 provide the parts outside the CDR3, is DSGVTQTPKHLITATGQRVTLRCSPRSGDLSVYWYQQSLDQGLQFLIQYYNGEERAKGNILERFSAQQFPDLHSELNLSSLELGDSALYFCASSVAEGDSGANVLTFGAGSRLTVL.

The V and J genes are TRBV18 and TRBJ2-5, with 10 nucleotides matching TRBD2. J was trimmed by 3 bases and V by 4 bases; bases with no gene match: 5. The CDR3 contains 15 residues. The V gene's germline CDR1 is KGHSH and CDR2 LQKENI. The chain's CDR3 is CASSLGTSVKETQYF. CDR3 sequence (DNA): TGTGCCAGCTCACTTGGGACTAGCGTTAAAGAGACCCAGTACTTC.

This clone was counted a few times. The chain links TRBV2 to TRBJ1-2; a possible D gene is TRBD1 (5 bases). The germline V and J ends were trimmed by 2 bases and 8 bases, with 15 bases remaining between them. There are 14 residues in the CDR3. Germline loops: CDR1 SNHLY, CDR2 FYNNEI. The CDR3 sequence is CASSERGQALGYTF. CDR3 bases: TGTGCCAGCAGTGAAAGGGGTCAGGCTCTGGGCTACACCTTC.

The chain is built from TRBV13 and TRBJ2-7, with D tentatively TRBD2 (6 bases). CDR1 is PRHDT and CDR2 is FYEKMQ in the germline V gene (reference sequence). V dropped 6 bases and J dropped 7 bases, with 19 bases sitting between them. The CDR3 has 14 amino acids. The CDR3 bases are TGTGCCAGCAGTCTCGGGACTGGTCCGAGGGAGCAGTACTTC. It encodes CASSLGTGPREQYF.

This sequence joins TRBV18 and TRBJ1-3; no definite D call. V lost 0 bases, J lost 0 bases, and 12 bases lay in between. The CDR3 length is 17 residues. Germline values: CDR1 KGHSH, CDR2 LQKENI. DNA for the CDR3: TGTGCCAGCTCACCACCCGGGATGCCGAACTCTGGAAACACCATATATTTT. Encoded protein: CASSPPGMPNSGNTIYF.

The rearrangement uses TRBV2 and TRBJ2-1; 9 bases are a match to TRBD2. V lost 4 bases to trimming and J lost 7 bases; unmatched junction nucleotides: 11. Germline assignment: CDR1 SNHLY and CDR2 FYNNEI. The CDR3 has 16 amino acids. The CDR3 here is CASSAVVAGAENEQFF. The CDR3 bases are TGTGCCAGCAGTGCCGTTGTAGCGGGAGCGGAAAATGAGCAGTTCTTC.

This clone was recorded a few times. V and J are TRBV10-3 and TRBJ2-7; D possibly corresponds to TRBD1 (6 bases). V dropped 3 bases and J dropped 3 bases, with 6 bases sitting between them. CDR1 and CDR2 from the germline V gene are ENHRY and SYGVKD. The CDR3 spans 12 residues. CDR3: CAISEGGYEQYF. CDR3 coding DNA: TGTGCCATCAGTGAAGGGGGCTACGAGCAGTACTTC.

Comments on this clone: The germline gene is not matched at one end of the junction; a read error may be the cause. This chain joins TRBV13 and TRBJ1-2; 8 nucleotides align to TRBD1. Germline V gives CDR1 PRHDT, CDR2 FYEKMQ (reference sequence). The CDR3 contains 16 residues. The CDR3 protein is CASSLGRTGNYYGYTF. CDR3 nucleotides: TGTGCCAGCAGCCTAGGCCGGACAGGGAACTACTATGGCTACACCTTC. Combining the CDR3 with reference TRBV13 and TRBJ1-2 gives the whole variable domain AAGVIQSPRHLIKEKRETATLKCYPIPRHDTVYWYQQGPGQDPQFLISFYEKMQSDKGSIPDRFSAQQFSDYHSELNMSSLELGDSALYFCASSLGRTGNYYGYTFGSGTRLTVV.

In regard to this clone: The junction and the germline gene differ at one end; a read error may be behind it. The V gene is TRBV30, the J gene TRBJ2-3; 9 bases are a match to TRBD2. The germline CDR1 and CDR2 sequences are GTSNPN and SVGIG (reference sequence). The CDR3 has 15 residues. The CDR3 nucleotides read TGTGCCTGGAGTGGAGGCGGGAGGGGCACCGATACGCAGTATTTT. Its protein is CAWSGGGRGTDTQYF. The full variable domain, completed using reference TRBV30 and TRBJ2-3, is SQTIHQWPATLVQPVGSPLSLECTVEGTSNPNLYWYRQAAGRGLQLLFYSVGIGQISSEVPQNLSASRPQDRQFILSSKKLLLSDSGFYLCAWSGGGRGTDTQYFGPGTRLTVL.

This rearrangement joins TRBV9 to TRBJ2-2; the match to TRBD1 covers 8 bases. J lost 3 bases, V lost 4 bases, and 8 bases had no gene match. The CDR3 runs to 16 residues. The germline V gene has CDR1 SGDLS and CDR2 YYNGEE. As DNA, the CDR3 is TGTGCCAGCAGCCTCCGGACAGGGCGGGACACCGGGGAGCTGTTTTTT. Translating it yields CASSLRTGRDTGELFF.

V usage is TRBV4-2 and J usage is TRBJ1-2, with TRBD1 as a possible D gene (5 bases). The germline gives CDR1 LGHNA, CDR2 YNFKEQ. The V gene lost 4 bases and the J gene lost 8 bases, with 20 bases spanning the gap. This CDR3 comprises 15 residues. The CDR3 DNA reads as TGTGCCAGCAGCCGGGAAGGGACTGCGGTTGGGGGCTACACCTTC. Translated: CASSREGTAVGGYTF.

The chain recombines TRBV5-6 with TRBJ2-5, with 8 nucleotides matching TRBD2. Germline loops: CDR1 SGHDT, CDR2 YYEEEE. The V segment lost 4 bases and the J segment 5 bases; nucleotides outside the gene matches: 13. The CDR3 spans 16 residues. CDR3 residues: CASSRDPAGAGETQYF. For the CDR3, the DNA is TGTGCCAGCAGCCGGGACCCAGCGGGAGCCGGGGAGACCCAGTACTTC.

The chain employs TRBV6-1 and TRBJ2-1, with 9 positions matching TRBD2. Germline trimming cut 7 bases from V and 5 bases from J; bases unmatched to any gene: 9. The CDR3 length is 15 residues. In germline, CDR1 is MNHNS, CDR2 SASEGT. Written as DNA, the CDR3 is TGTGCCAGCACTACTATAGCGGGAGAGGACAATGAGCAGTTCTTC. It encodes CASTTIAGEDNEQFF.

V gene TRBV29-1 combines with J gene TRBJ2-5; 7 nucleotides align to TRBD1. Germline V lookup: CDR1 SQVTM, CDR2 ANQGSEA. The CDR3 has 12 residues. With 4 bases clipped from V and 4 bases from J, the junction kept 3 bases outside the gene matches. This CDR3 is CSVVGGAETQYF. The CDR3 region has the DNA TGCAGCGTTGTAGGGGGCGCAGAGACCCAGTACTTC. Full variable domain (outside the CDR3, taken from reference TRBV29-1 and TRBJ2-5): SAVISQKPSRDICQRGTSLTIQCQVDSQVTMMFWYRQQPGQSLTLIATANQGSEATYESGFVIDKFPISRPNLTFSTLTVSNMSPEDSSIYLCSVVGGAETQYFGPGTRLLVL.